This T cell receptor beta chain was sequenced for a study of control samples from healthy donors and cancer patients. This clone was observed a few times. The V and J ends lost 0 bases and 4 bases, in that order; junction bases with no gene match: 10. This CDR3 region has 17 residues. Germline values: CDR1 WNHNN, CDR2 SYGVQD (reference sequence). The protocol was immunoSEQ multiplex PCR, while the TCRdb copy is restricted to in-frame clones and leaves out a portion. The repertoire consists of about 130,000 clones, with approximately 90% occurring once and the leading ten covering around 8.9%. The chain uses TRBV10-1 and TRBJ2-5; 8 bases align to TRBD1. Material for sequencing was blood. The receptor was isolated from a man younger than 35 in good health. The CDR3 region is CASSESESFQGAETQYF. The CDR3 DNA follows: TGCGCCAGCAGTGAGTCCGAGTCGTTCCAGGGGGCAGAGACCCAGTACTTC.